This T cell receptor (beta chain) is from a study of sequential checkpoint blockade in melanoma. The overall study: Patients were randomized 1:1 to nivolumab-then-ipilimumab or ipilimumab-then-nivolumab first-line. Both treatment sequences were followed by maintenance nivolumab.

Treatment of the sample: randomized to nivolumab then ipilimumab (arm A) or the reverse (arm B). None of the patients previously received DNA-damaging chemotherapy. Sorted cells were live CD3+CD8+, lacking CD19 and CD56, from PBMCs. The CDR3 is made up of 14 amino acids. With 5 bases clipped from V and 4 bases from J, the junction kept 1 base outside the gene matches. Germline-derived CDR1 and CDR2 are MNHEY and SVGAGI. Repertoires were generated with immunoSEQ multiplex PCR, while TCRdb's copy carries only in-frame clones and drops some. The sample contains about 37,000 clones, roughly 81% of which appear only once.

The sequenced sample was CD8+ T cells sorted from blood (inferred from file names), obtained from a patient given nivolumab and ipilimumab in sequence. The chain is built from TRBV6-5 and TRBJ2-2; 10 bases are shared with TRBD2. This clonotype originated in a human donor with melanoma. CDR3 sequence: CASSSGGATGELFF. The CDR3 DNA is TGTGCCAGCAGTAGCGGGGGGGCCACCGGGGAGCTGTTTTTT.